The 22 T cell receptor beta chains below were found in one sample sequenced in a study of T-cell memory formation after mild COVID-19 (dated by TCRdb to the early 2020s). To prepare the library, 5' RACE was applied. Sequencing used an Illumina NovaSeq 6000. Using fastp at Q25 and MiXCR, TCRdb reprocessed the public reads and kept productive beta chains. Each CDR3 protein gets just one entry, which takes the most common genes and DNA from the rows behind it. This sample gives about 290,000 distinct CDR3 sequences in total; 15% of them show up just once. 22% of the sample comes from the top ten. Sequences were obtained from PBMCs or a T cell subset sorted from them (not recorded which). The receptors come from a young man who had mild COVID-19 (a few samples of this study predate the infection). The sample titles of this study are shuffled in the database, so cell type and time point are left out; the donor was told from shared clones.

This clonotype showed up just a few times. The chain employs TRBV20-1 and TRBJ1-1, with a tentative D call TRBD1 (5 bases). The CDR3 totals 12 residues. Germline V gene data show CDR1 as DFQATT and CDR2 as SNEGSKA (reference sequence). The CDR3 region has the DNA TGCAGCCTCACCCAGGGCCTGGCTGAAGCTTTCTTT. It specifies CSLTQGLAEAFF.

The J gene is TRBJ2-3, the V gene TRBV5-1, with 7 bases identical to TRBD1. Germline V gene lookup returns CDR1 SGHRS and CDR2 YFSETQ. V lost 4 bases to trimming and J lost 6 bases; unmatched junction nucleotides: 17. The CDR3 runs to 17 residues. Written as DNA, the CDR3 is TGCGCCAGCAGCCCGGGACAGTTAAAGTCCCTGAGGGATACGCAGTATTTT. Translating it yields CASSPGQLKSLRDTQYF.

This clonotype showed up many times. The V and J genes are TRBV11-3 and TRBJ1-6; a possible D gene is TRBD1 (5 bases). CDR3 size: 13 residues. The V gene lost 1 base and the J gene lost 10 bases, with 8 bases spanning the gap. The germline gives CDR1 SGHNT, CDR2 YENEEA. This CDR3 reads CASSLGGASPLHF. CDR3 bases: TGTGCCAGCAGCTTAGGAGGGGCGTCACCCCTCCACTTT.

In this sample, this clonotype turned up a few times. This rearrangement joins TRBV12-3 or TRBV12-4 to TRBJ1-3, with no clear D. The CDR3 loop spans 12 amino acids. Trimming pared 4 bases from V and 6 bases from J, leaving 7 bases between. CDR3 DNA: TGTGCCAGCAGTTCCGTCAAAAACACCATATATTTT. Amino acid sequence: CASSSVKNTIYF.

This clonotype has only a few counts. J is TRBJ2-1 and V is TRBV10-3, with D perhaps TRBD1 (6 bases). Germline CDR1 reads ENHRY; CDR2 reads SYGVKD. Trimming cost V 8 bases and J 6 bases, with 14 bases left between them. The CDR3 covers 13 residues. The CDR3 DNA is TGTGCCATCGGGTTTCAGGGGCGCAATGAGCAGTTCTTC. Amino acid sequence: CAIGFQGRNEQFF.

The V call is TRBV4-1, the J call TRBJ2-7, with 7 bases that match TRBD1. This CDR3 spans 15 amino acids. The V gene end was trimmed by 6 bases and the J gene end by 0 bases; junction bases not matched to a gene: 8. In germline, CDR1 is MGHRA, CDR2 YSYEKL. CDR3 residues: CASRPLGQLSYEQYF. CDR3 DNA: TGCGCCAGCAGGCCCCTGGGACAGCTCTCCTACGAGCAGTACTTC.

Ten or more counts support this clonotype. V and J are TRBV5-1 and TRBJ1-2, with D tentatively TRBD1 (5 bases). This CDR3 is 14 amino acids long. The V gene's germline CDR1 is SGHRS and CDR2 YFSETQ. Trimming pared 4 bases from V and 4 bases from J, leaving 14 bases between. Written as DNA, the CDR3 is TGCGCCAGCAGCGCGCGGGACGCTAGCTATGGCTACACCTTC. Its protein product is CASSARDASYGYTF.

At least ten counts were recorded for this clonotype. The chain couples TRBV7-3 to TRBJ2-3; tentatively, D is TRBD2 (5 bases). Germline V CDR1 and CDR2: SGHTA, FQGTGA. The CDR3 contains 13 residues. V lost 2 bases and J lost 2, with 5 bases in between. CDR3 protein: CASSLDYTDTQYF. The DNA of the CDR3 is TGTGCCAGCAGCTTAGACTACACAGATACGCAGTATTTT.

This clonotype was seen only a few times. The chain is built from TRBV6-5 and TRBJ2-2; D might be TRBD2 (6 bases). Trimming removed 8 bases from V and 0 bases from J, with 25 bases in between. The CDR3 contains 19 residues. Germline loops: CDR1 MNHEY, CDR2 SVGAGI. This chain's CDR3 is CASRPRRGPRGSNTGELFF. The CDR3 DNA reads as TGTGCCAGCCGCCCCCGGCGGGGACCCCGAGGATCGAACACCGGGGAGCTGTTTTTT.

This clonotype was seen more than once but under ten times. V gene TRBV5-4 combines with J gene TRBJ2-3; tentatively, D is TRBD2 (6 bases). V was pared by 0 bases and J by 4 bases, with 15 bases between. The CDR3 runs 16 residues. CDR1 is SGHNT and CDR2 is YYREEE in the germline V gene (reference sequence). The CDR3 protein is CASSLEGGGLPDTQYF. CDR3 DNA: TGTGCCAGCAGCTTGGAAGGTGGAGGGCTGCCAGATACGCAGTATTTT. The entire variable domain, with the rest obtained from reference TRBV5-4 and TRBJ2-3, is as follows: ETGVTQSPTHLIKTRGQQVTLRCSSQSGHNTVSWYQQALGQGPQFIFQYYREEENGRGNFPPRFSGLQFPNYSSELNVNALELDDSALYLCASSLEGGGLPDTQYFGPGTRLTVL.

This clonotype was seen at least ten times. The rearrangement links TRBV7-2 to TRBJ1-3; D gene ambiguous. V lost 6 bases and J 0 bases, leaving 15 bases between the germline ends. The length of the CDR3 is 16 residues. CDR1 is SGHTA and CDR2 is FQGNSA in the germline V gene. The CDR3 DNA reads as TGTGCCAGCAGTCGTAGCTGGGTTAGCTCTGGAAACACCATATATTTT. Translated, it gives CASSRSWVSSGNTIYF.

This clonotype has more than one count but fewer than ten. This chain's CDR3 is CASSSQAVNSPLHF. DNA for the CDR3: TGTGCCAGCAGCTCCCAGGCAGTTAATTCACCCCTCCACTTT. The V and J genes are TRBV7-9 and TRBJ1-6; no reliable D call. This CDR3 comprises 14 residues. V lost 4 bases to trimming and J lost 6 bases, with 10 bases between them. Germline V gene lookup returns CDR1 SEHNR and CDR2 FQNEAQ (reference sequence).

The CDR3 is CASSQGSRDQFF. In DNA, the CDR3 is TGTGCCAGCAGCCAAGGTAGCAGGGACCAGTTCTTC. This rearrangement joins TRBV14 to TRBJ2-1, with D perhaps being TRBD1 or TRBD2 (5 bases each). V lost 1 base and J 13 bases, leaving 11 bases between the germline ends. The length of the CDR3 is 12 residues. Germline values: CDR1 SGHDN, CDR2 FVKESK.

The J gene is TRBJ2-7, the V gene TRBV27, with D tentatively TRBD1 or TRBD2 (5 bases each). The CDR3 spans 16 residues. Per germline, CDR1 MNHEY and CDR2 SMNVEV (reference sequence). V was cut by 2 bases and J by 4 bases, with 18 bases left in between. This CDR3 reads CASSLDGTAGLYEQYF. The CDR3 bases are TGTGCCAGCAGTTTAGATGGGACGGCAGGGTTATACGAGCAGTACTTC.

This clonotype was counted only a few times. This chain joins TRBV18 and TRBJ1-1, with TRBD1 matching over 7 bases. J gave up 6 bases and V 5 bases, and 6 bases lay outside the gene matches. Germline V lookup: CDR1 KGHSH, CDR2 LQKENI. This CDR3 has 13 residues. The CDR3: CASSAGQRAEAFF. CDR3 nucleotides: TGTGCCAGCTCAGCGGGACAGCGGGCTGAAGCTTTCTTT.

This clonotype turned up a few times. The CDR3: CASNEFPGANVLTF. In DNA form, the CDR3 reads TGTGCCAGCAACGAGTTCCCTGGGGCCAACGTCCTGACTTTC. The chain joins TRBV9 to TRBJ2-6; the D is unclear. Germline V lookup: CDR1 SGDLS, CDR2 YYNGEE. Between the trimmed V and J ends, which lost 6 bases and 2 bases, there was a span of 9 bases. The CDR3 totals 14 residues.

The gene calls are TRBV11-3 and TRBJ2-2; the D gene is possibly TRBD2 (5 bases). CDR3 length: 15 amino acids. From germline, CDR1 is SGHNT and CDR2 YENEEA. Trimming removed 5 bases from V and 2 bases from J, with 12 bases in between. The CDR3 region has the DNA TGTGCCAGCAGCCTTGGACTCGTCAACACCGGGGAGCTGTTTTTT. Translated, it gives CASSLGLVNTGELFF.

This clonotype was observed a handful of times. The gene calls are TRBV3-1 and TRBJ2-5, with D perhaps matching TRBD2 (5 bases). Germline CDR1 reads LGHDT; CDR2 reads YNNKEL (reference sequence). This CDR3 comprises 13 residues. V dropped 2 bases and J dropped 3 bases, with 7 bases sitting between them. DNA for the CDR3: TGTGCCAGCAGCCAAATGAGGGAAGAGACCCAGTACTTC. Translated, it gives CASSQMREETQYF.

CDR3 sequence reads: CASRVDRGETQYF. DNA of the CDR3: TGTGCCAGCAGGGTAGACAGGGGTGAGACCCAGTACTTC. The J gene is TRBJ2-5, the V gene TRBV6-5, with 8 bases that match TRBD1. V was clipped by 6 bases and J by 5 bases; unmatched bases: 5. The CDR3 consists of 13 residues. Germline CDR1 MNHEY, CDR2 SVGAGI.

This clonotype was detected only a few times. This chain uses TRBV9 with TRBJ2-2, with a possible D match to TRBD2 (5 bases). Germline V CDR1 and CDR2: SGDLS, YYNGEE. The CDR3 loop spans 16 amino acids. The ends were cut back, 2 bases at V and 0 bases at J, with 11 bases in the middle. CDR3 in amino acids: CASSVYGGTNTGELFF. In nucleotides, the CDR3 is TGTGCCAGCAGCGTGTATGGAGGAACGAACACCGGGGAGCTGTTTTTT.

In this sample, this clonotype turned up once. The J gene is TRBJ1-2, the V gene TRBV3-1; D not certain. V lost 2 bases and J 6 bases, leaving 7 bases between the germline ends. Germline assignment: CDR1 LGHDT and CDR2 YNNKEL (reference sequence). This CDR3 contains 12 residues. The CDR3: CASSQRGHGYTF. The CDR3 DNA sequence: TGTGCCAGCAGCCAACGGGGTCATGGCTACACCTTC.

J is TRBJ1-4 and V is TRBV29-1; D unresolved. The CDR3 has 13 residues. Looked up from germline, CDR1 is SQVTM and CDR2 is ANQGSEA. Trimming took 3 bases from V and 2 from J, leaving 7 bases between them. As DNA, the CDR3 is TGCAGCGTTGATCATCCTACTAATGAAAAACTGTTTTTT. It is translated as CSVDHPTNEKLFF.